The source of this T cell receptor beta chain is a study of OX40 agonist ivuxolimab in advanced cancers. Patients were ineligible given autoimmune disease history or systemic immunosuppression. The repertoire was sequenced with immunoSEQ multiplex PCR; TCRdb's copy has only in-frame clones and lacks some. The top ten hold around 25% of the sample, which has approximately 14,000 clones, more than 80% seen once. Germline assignment: CDR1 SGHAT and CDR2 FQNNGV. Trimming cost V 3 bases and J 1 base; bases outside gene matches: 9. This CDR3 region has 16 residues. The chain couples TRBV11-2 to TRBJ2-7; 7 bases agree with TRBD1. This clonotype was obtained from an adult with an advanced solid tumor such as melanoma, head and neck, liver or kidney cancer. Material: CD4+ or CD8+ T cells sorted from blood, obtained in a trial of the OX40 agonist ivuxolimab. The CDR3 nucleotides are TGTGCCAGCAGCTTTCAAACAGGGGTCCTTTCCTACGAGCAGTACTTC. Translating it yields CASSFQTGVLSYEQYF. Full variable domain (remainder filled in from reference TRBV11-2 and TRBJ2-7): EAGVAQSPRYKIIEKRQSVAFWCNPISGHATLYWYQQILGQGPKLLIQFQNNGVVDDSQLPKDRFSAERLKGVDSTLKIQPAKLEDSAVYLCASSFQTGVLSYEQYFGPGTRLTVT.